These T cell receptor beta chains were read from a single sample in a study of identical twins. TCRdb redid the calling of the 5' RACE reads with MiXCR, one entry per CDR3 protein. The sample has approximately 700,000 distinct CDR3 sequences; about 20% are singletons. This same sample was also part of a study on T cells expressing NK-cell markers.

Sample: PBMCs. The origin of the receptors is a woman aged 18-30 years in good health. CDR3s include the opening cysteine and the closing phenylalanine or tryptophan. Each record gives: D gene, clone size, V gene, J gene, CDR3 protein, CDR3 DNA. The D gene is left open where the match is weak. The size field is filled for only some rows; it gives once, few, many or a size class.

TRBD2	few	TRBV5-5	TRBJ2-1	CASSLSSGNNEQFF	TGTGCCAGCAGCTTGTCTAGCGGTAACAATGAGCAGTTCTTC
.	.	TRBV11-2	TRBJ1-2	CASSSPSGGGYTF	TGTGCCAGCAGCTCCCCTTCGGGTGGGGGCTACACCTTC
TRBD2	.	TRBV2	TRBJ2-1	CASSEELAGLSEQFF	TGTGCCAGCAGTGAAGAACTAGCGGGATTAAGTGAGCAGTTCTTC
TRBD1	.	TRBV19	TRBJ2-7	CASRDRESYEQYF	TGTGCCAGCCGGGACAGGGAGTCCTACGAGCAGTACTTC
.	many	TRBV12-3/TRBV12-4	TRBJ2-7	CASSLAGVEQYF	TGTGCCAGCAGTTTAGCAGGGGTCGAGCAGTACTTC
.	many	TRBV5-1	TRBJ2-3	CASSLIGDTQYF	TGCGCCAGCAGCTTGATCGGCGATACGCAGTATTTT
.	.	TRBV20-1	TRBJ2-1	CSARDEVWGAYEQFF	TGCAGTGCTAGAGATGAGGTCTGGGGGGCTTATGAGCAGTTCTTC
TRBD1	.	TRBV29-1	TRBJ1-1	CSVARTGWAPEAFF	TGCAGCGTTGCACGGACAGGTTGGGCTCCTGAAGCTTTCTTT
TRBD2	.	TRBV25-1	TRBJ2-7	CASSDPGLADYEQYF	TGTGCCAGCAGTGATCCGGGACTAGCGGACTACGAGCAGTACTTC
.	few	TRBV2	TRBJ2-1	CASSKTTANYNEQFF	TGTGCCAGCAGTAAGACAACGGCGAACTACAATGAGCAGTTCTTC
TRBD2	few	TRBV20-1	TRBJ2-3	CSASGLVSRTTDTQYF	TGCAGTGCTAGCGGACTAGTTTCACGTACCACAGATACGCAGTATTTT
.	.	TRBV27	TRBJ1-5	CASSFLPGGDQPQHF	TGTGCCAGCAGTTTCCTCCCGGGTGGGGATCAGCCCCAGCATTTT
.	.	TRBV7-3	TRBJ2-2	CASSPQVGLNTGELFF	TGTGCCAGCAGCCCCCAGGTTGGGTTGAACACCGGGGAGCTGTTTTTT
TRBD2	.	TRBV6-1	TRBJ2-7	CASSLYRTSGIYEQYF	TGTGCCAGCAGTCTATACCGGACTAGCGGAATCTACGAGCAGTACTTC
.	few	TRBV29-1	TRBJ2-5	CSAGRLQETQYF	TGCAGCGCAGGACGTCTTCAAGAGACCCAGTACTTC
.	.	TRBV12-3/TRBV12-4	TRBJ1-1	CASSFQGSGQEAFF	TGTGCCAGCAGTTTTCAGGGTTCGGGCCAAGAAGCTTTCTTT
TRBD2	.	TRBV20-1	TRBJ2-1	CSARDGWGGREFF	TGCAGTGCTAGAGATGGTTGGGGCGGGAGGGAGTTCTTC
TRBD2	.	TRBV10-3	TRBJ2-7	CAIRRTSGSRYEQYF	TGTGCCATCAGGCGGACTAGCGGGAGCCGATACGAGCAGTACTTC
TRBD1	.	TRBV4-3	TRBJ1-2	CASSQEKGAAGYTF	TGCGCCAGCAGCCAAGAGAAGGGGGCAGCTGGCTACACCTTC
.	.	TRBV4-2	TRBJ2-7	CASSQILSGPSYEQYF	TGTGCCAGCAGCCAAATCCTGTCGGGGCCCTCCTACGAGCAGTACTTC
.	.	TRBV7-8	TRBJ2-5	CASSPGRFQETQYF	TGTGCCAGCAGCCCCGGACGGTTCCAAGAGACCCAGTACTTC
.	.	TRBV12-3/TRBV12-4	TRBJ2-7	CASSLALGITYEQYF	TGTGCCAGCAGTTTAGCGCTAGGCATAACCTACGAGCAGTACTTC
TRBD1	.	TRBV6-6	TRBJ1-6	CASSYGQGTLYSPLHF	TGTGCCAGCAGTTACGGACAGGGGACCCTCTACTCACCCCTCCACTTT
TRBD2	.	TRBV9	TRBJ2-5	CASSAGLAGTQYF	TGTGCCAGCAGCGCGGGACTAGCGGGGACCCAGTACTTC
.	few	TRBV5-1	TRBJ2-3	CASSSPGGATTDTQYF	TGCGCCAGCAGCTCCCCTGGGGGAGCGACTACAGATACGCAGTATTTT
TRBD1	.	TRBV12-3/TRBV12-4	TRBJ1-2	CASSLRTGGGYTF	TGTGCCAGCAGTCTCCGGACAGGCGGCGGCTACACCTTC
.	few	TRBV6-5	TRBJ2-3	CASSSHPATPTDTQYF	TGTGCCAGCAGTTCCCATCCGGCGACCCCCACAGATACGCAGTATTTT